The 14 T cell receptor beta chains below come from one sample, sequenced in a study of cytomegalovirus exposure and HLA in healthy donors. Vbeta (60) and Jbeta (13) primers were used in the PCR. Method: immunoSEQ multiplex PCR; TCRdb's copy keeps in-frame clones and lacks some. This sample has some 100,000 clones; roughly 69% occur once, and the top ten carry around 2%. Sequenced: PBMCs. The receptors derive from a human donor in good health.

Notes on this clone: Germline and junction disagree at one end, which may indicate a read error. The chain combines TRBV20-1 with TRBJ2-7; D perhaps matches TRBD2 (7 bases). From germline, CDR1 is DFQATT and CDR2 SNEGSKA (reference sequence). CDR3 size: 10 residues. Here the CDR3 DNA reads TGCAGTGCTAGAGGGGGGGGACACTCCTTC. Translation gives CSARGGGHSF.

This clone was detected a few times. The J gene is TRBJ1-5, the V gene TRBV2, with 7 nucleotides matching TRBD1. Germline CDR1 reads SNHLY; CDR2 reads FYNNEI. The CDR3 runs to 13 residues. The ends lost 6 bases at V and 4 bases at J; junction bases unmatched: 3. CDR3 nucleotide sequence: TGTGCCAGCAGGCAACAGGGGAATCAGCCCCAGCATTTT. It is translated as CASRQQGNQPQHF.

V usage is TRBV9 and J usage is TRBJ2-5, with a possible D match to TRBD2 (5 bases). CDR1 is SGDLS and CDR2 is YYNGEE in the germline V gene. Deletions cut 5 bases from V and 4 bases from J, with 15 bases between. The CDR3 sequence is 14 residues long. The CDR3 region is CASSRPGSGETQYF. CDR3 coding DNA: TGTGCCAGCAGTCGGCCGGGGAGCGGAGAGACCCAGTACTTC.

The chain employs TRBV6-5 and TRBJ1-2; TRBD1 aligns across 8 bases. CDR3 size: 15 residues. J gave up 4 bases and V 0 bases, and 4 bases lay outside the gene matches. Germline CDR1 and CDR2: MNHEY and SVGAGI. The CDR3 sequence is CASSYSEDRAYGYTF. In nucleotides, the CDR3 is TGTGCCAGCAGTTACTCGGAGGACAGGGCCTATGGCTACACCTTC.

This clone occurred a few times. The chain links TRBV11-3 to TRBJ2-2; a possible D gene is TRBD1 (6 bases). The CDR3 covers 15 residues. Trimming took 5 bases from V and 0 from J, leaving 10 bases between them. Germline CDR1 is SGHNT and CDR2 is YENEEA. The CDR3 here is CASSQGHPNTGELFF. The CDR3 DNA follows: TGTGCCAGCAGCCAGGGACACCCGAACACCGGGGAGCTGTTTTTT.

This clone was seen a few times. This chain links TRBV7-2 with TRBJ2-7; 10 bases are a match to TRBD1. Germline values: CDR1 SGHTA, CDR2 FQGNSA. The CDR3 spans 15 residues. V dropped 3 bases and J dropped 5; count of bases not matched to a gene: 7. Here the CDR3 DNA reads TGTGCCAGCAGCTTCATACGGGACAGGGGCCACGAGCAGTACTTC. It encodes CASSFIRDRGHEQYF.

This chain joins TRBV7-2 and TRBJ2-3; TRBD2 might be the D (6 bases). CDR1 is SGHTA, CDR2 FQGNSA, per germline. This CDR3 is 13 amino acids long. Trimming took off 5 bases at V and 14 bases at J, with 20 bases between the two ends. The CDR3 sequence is CASSVRPGTRAYF. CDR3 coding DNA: TGTGCCAGCAGCGTTCGACCCGGGACTCGTGCGTATTTT.

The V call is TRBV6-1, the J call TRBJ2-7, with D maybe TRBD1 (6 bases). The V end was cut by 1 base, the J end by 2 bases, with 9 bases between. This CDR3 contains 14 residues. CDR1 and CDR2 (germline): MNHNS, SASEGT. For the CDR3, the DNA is TGTGCCAGCAGTGAAGGCCGGACAGCCTACGAGCAGTACTTC. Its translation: CASSEGRTAYEQYF.

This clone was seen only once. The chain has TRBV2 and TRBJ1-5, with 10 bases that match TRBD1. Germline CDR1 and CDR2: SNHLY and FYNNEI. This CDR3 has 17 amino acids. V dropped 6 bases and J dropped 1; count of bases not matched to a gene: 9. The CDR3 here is CASSAYRDRGSNQPQHF. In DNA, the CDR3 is TGTGCCAGCAGCGCTTACCGGGACAGGGGAAGCAATCAGCCCCAGCATTTT.

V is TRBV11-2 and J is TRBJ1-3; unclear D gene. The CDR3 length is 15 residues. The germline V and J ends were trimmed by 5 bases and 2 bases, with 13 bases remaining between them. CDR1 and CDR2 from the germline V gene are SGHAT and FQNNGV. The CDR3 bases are TGTGCCAGCAGCCTCGGTGGGCAGACTGGAAACACCATATATTTT. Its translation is CASSLGGQTGNTIYF.

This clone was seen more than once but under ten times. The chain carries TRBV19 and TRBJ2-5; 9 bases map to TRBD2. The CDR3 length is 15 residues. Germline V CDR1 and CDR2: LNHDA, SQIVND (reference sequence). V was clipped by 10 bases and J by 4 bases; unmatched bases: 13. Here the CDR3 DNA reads TGTGCCACATACTCTCGGGCGGGGGGGCGAGAGACCCAGTACTTC. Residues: CATYSRAGGRETQYF.

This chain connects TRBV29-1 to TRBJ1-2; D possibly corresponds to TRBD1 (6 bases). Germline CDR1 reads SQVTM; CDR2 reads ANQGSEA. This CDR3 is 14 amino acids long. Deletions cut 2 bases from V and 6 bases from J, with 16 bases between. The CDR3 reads CSVELGGGANGYTF. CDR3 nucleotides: TGCAGCGTTGAACTTGGGGGGGGCGCGAATGGCTACACCTTC. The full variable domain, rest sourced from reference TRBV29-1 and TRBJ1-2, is SAVISQKPSRDICQRGTSLTIQCQVDSQVTMMFWYRQQPGQSLTLIATANQGSEATYESGFVIDKFPISRPNLTFSTLTVSNMSPEDSSIYLCSVELGGGANGYTFGSGTRLTVV.

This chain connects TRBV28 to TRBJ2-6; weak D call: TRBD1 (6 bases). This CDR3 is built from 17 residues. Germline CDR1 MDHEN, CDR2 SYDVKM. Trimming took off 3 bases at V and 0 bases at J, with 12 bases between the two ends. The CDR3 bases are TGTGCCAGCAGTTTTTTGCAGGGGACCTCTGGGGCCAACGTCCTGACTTTC. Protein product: CASSFLQGTSGANVLTF.

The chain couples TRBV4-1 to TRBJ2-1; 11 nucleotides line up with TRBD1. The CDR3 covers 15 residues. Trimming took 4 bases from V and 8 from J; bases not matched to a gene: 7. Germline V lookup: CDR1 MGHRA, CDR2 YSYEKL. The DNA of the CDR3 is TGCGCCAGCAGCCCAGGACAGGGGGCGATCTATGAGCAGTTCTTC. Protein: CASSPGQGAIYEQFF.